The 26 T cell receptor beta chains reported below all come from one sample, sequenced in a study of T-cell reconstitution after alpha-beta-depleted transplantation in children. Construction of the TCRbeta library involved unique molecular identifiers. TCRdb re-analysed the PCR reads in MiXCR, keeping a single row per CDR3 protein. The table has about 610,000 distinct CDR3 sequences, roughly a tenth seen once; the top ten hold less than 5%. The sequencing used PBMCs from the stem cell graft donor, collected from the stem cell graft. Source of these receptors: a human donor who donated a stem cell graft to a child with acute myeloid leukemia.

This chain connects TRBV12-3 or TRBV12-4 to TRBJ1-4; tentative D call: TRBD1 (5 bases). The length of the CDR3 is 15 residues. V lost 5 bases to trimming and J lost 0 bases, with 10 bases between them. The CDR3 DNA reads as TGTGCCAGCAGTGGGGCTGGTTCAACTAATGAAAAACTGTTTTTT. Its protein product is CASSGAGSTNEKLFF.

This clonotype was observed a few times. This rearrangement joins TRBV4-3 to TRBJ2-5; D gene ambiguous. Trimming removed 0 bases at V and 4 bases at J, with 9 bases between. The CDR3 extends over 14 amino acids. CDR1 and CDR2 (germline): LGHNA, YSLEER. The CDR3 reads CASSQEGYTETQYF. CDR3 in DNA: TGCGCCAGCAGCCAAGAGGGCTACACAGAGACCCAGTACTTC.

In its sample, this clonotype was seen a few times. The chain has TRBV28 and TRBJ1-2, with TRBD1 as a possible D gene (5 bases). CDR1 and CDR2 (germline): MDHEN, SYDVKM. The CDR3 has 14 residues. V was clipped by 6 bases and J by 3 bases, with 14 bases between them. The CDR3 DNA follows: TGTGCCAGCAGCTTTACAGGACGGGACTATGGCTACACCTTC. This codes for CASSFTGRDYGYTF.

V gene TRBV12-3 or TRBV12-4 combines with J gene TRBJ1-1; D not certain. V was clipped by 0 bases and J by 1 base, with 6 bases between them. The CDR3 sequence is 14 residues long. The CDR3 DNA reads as TGTGCCAGCAGTTTAGCGCTAGAGAACACTGAAGCTTTCTTT. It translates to CASSLALENTEAFF.

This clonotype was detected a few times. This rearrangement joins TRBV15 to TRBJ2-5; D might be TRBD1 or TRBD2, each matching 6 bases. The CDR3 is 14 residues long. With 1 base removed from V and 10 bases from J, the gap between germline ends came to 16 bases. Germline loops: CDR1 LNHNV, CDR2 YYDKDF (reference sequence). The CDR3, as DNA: TGTGCCACCAGCAGAGTTGATCCGGAGGGGGGCCAGTACTTC. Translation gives CATSRVDPEGGQYF.

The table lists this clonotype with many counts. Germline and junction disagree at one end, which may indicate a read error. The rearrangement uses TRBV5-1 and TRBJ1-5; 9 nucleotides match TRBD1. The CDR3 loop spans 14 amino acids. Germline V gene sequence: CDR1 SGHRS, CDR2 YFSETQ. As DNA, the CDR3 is TGTGCCAGCAGTTTGGGGACAGGGAATCAGCCCCAGCATTTT. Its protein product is CASSLGTGNQPQHF.

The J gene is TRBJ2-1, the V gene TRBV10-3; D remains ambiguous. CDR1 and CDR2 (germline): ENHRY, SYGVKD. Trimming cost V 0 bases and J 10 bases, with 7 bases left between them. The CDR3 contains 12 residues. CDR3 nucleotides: TGTGCCATCAGTGAGTCGGTGGGGGAGCAGTTCTTC. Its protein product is CAISESVGEQFF.

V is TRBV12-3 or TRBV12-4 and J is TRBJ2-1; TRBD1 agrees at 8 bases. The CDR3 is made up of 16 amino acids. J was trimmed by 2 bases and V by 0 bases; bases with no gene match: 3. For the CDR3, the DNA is TGTGCCAGCAGTTTAGCGCTGGGACAGGCCTACAATGAGCAGTTCTTC. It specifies CASSLALGQAYNEQFF.

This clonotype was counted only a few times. CDR3 sequence reads: CASSFLAGGGDEQFF. The CDR3 nucleotides read TGTGCCAGCAGTTTCCTAGCGGGAGGCGGCGATGAGCAGTTCTTC. The chain uses TRBV12-3 or TRBV12-4 and TRBJ2-1; 11 nucleotides align to TRBD2. V lost 3 bases, J lost 8 bases, and 6 bases stayed unmatched. This CDR3 contains 15 residues.

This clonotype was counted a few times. The CDR3 sequence is CASRPSGGRRETQYF. In nucleotides, the CDR3 is TGTGCCAGCCGCCCGAGCGGGGGGCGGAGAGAGACCCAGTACTTC. The V gene is TRBV12-3 or TRBV12-4, the J gene TRBJ2-5, with 9 bases that match TRBD2. This CDR3 has 15 residues. V gave up 8 bases and J gave up 4 bases; unmatched junction bases: 11.

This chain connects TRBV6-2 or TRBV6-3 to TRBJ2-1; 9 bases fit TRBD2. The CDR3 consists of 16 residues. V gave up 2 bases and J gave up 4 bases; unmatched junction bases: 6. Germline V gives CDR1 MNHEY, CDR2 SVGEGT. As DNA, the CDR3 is TGTGCCAGCAGTTACGGGGCGGGAGGGCCGTACAATGAGCAGTTCTTC. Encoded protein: CASSYGAGGPYNEQFF.

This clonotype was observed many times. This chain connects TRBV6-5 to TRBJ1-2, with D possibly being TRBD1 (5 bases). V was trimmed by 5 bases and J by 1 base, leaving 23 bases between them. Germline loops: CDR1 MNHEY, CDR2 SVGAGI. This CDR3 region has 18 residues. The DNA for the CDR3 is TGTGCCAGCAGTATCTCTCGACAGACGTTTAACCTTAACTATGGCTACACCTTC. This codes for CASSISRQTFNLNYGYTF.

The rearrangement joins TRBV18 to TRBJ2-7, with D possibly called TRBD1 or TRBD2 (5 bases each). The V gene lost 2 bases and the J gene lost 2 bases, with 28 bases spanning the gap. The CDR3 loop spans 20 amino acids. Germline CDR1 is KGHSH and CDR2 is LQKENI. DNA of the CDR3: TGTGCCAGCTCACCAGAGATTGCCGGGGCAGCCCTCACGTCCACCTACGAGCAGTACTTC. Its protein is CASSPEIAGAALTSTYEQYF.

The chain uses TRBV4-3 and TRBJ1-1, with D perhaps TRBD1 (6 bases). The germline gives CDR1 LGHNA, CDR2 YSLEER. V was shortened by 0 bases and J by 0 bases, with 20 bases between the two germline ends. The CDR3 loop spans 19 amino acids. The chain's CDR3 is CASSQEMEGGSTMNTEAFF. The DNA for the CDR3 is TGCGCCAGCAGCCAAGAGATGGAGGGGGGTTCGACCATGAACACTGAAGCTTTCTTT.

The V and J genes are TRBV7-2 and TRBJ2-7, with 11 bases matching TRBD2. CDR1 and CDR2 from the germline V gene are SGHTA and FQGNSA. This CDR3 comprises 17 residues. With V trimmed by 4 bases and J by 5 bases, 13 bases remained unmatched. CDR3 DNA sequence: TGTGCCAGCAGCTCCTATAGCGGGAGGGTTTCGGCCGACGAGCAGTACTTC. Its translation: CASSSYSGRVSADEQYF. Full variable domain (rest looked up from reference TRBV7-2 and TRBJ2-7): GAGVSQSPSNKVTEKGKDVELRCDPISGHTALYWYRQSLGQGLEFLIYFQGNSAPDKSGLPSDRFSAERTGGSVSTLTIQRTQQEDSAVYLCASSSYSGRVSADEQYFGPGTRLTVT.

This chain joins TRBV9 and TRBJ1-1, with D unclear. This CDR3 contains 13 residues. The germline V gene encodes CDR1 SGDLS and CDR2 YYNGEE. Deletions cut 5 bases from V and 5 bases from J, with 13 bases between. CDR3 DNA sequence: TGTGCCAGCAGTTCGGACCCCGGAACTGAAGCTTTCTTT. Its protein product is CASSSDPGTEAFF.

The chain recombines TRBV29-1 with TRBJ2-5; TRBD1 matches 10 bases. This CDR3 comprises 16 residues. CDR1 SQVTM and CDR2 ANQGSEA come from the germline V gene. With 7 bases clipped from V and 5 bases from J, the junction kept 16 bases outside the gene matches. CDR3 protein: CSALPGQGKYGETQYF. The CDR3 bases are TGCAGCGCCCTCCCGGGACAGGGGAAATATGGGGAGACCCAGTACTTC.

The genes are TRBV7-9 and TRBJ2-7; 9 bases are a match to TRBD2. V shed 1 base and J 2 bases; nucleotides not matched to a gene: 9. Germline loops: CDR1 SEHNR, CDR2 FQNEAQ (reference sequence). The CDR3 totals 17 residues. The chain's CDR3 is CASSLGEFSGGTYEQYF. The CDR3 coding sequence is TGTGCCAGCAGCTTAGGGGAGTTTAGCGGGGGAACCTACGAGCAGTACTTC.

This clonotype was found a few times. CDR3 residues: CASSYPRDPWGQFF. The CDR3 DNA is TGTGCCAGCAGTTACCCCCGGGACCCCTGGGGGCAGTTCTTC. The J gene is TRBJ2-1, the V gene TRBV6-7; D might be TRBD1 or TRBD2, each matching 5 bases. TRBV6-7 is an ORF, and what it does is uncertain. This CDR3 spans 14 amino acids. The V end lost 2 bases, the J end lost 12 bases, and 17 bases lay between the germline ends.

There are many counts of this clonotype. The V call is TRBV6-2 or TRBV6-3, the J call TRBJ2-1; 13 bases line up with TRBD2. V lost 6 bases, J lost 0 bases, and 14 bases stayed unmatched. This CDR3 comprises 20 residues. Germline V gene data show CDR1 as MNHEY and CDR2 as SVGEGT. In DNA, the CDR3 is TGTGCCAGCAGGGCGGAAGCTGGGACTAGCGGGGTTAGCTCCTACAATGAGCAGTTCTTC. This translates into CASRAEAGTSGVSSYNEQFF.

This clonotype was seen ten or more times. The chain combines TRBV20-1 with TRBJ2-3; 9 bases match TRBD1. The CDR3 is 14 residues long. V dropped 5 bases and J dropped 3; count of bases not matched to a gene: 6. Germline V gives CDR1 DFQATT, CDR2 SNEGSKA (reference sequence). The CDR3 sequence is CSAAGTGITDTQYF. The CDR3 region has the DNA TGCAGTGCTGCGGGGACAGGGATTACAGATACGCAGTATTTT.

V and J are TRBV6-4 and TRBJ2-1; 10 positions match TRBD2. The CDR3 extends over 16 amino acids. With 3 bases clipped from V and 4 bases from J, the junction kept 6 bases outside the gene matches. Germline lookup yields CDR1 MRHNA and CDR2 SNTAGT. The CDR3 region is CASSELAGTSYNEQFF. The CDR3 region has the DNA TGTGCCAGCAGTGAACTAGCGGGGACCTCTTACAATGAGCAGTTCTTC.

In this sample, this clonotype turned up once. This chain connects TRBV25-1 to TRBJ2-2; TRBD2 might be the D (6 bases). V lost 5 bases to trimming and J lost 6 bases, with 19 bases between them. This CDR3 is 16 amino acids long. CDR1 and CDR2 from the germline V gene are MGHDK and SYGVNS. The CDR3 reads CASSPPGTLGPGELFF. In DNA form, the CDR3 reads TGTGCCAGCAGTCCCCCGGGGACTCTTGGACCCGGGGAGCTGTTTTTT.

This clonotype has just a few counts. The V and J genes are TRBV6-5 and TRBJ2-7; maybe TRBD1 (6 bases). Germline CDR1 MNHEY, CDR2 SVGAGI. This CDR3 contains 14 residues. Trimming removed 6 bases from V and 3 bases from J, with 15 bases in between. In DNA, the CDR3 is TGTGCCAGCAGAAACCCCACAGGGCACTACGAGCAGTACTTC. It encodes CASRNPTGHYEQYF.

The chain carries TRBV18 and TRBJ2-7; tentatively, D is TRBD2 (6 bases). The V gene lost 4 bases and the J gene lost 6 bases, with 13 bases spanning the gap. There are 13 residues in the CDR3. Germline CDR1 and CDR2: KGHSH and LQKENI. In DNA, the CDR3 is TGTGCCAGCTCACGAAAGGAGGGTTCCGAGCAGTACTTC. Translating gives CASSRKEGSEQYF. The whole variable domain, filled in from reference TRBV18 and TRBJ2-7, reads NAGVMQNPRHLVRRRGQEARLRCSPMKGHSHVYWYRQLPEEGLKFMVYLQKENIIDESGMPKERFSAEFPKEGPSILRIQQVVRGDSAAYFCASSRKEGSEQYFGPGTRLTVT.

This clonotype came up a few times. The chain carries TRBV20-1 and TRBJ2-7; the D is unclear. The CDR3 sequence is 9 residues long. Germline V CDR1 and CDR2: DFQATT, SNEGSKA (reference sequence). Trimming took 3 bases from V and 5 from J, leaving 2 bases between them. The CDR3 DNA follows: TGCAGTGCTAGGGACGAGCAGTACTTC. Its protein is CSARDEQYF.